The 32 T cell receptor beta chains presented below share a single source sample, sequenced in a study of beta chain features in type 1 diabetes. The investigators reverse transcribed all of the isolated RNA, so they sequenced expressed TCRB transcripts. Profiled with immunoSEQ multiplex PCR; TCRdb holds only in-frame clones, not every one. In the table there are hundreds of thousands of clones, 15% to 20% of which are singletons. Material for sequencing was naive CD4+ T cells from blood. These receptors all stem from a young woman in good health.

The table lists this clone with a few counts. J is TRBJ2-1 and V is TRBV10-2; weak D call: TRBD1 (5 bases). Germline lookup yields CDR1 WSHSY and CDR2 SAAADI. This CDR3 spans 15 amino acids. Trimming left V 6 bases short and J 6 bases short, with 18 bases between. The CDR3 loop reads CASSLDRTFGNEQFF. In DNA form, the CDR3 reads TGCGCCAGCAGCCTCGACAGAACGTTTGGCAATGAGCAGTTCTTC.

In regard to this clone: In the same sample, other DNA sequences code for this CDR3. J is TRBJ2-1 and V is TRBV9; D perhaps matches TRBD2 (6 bases). The germline gives CDR1 SGDLS, CDR2 YYNGEE. The ends were cut back, 0 bases at V and 0 bases at J, with 7 bases in the middle. This CDR3 region has 15 residues. In DNA form, the CDR3 reads TGTGCCAGCAGCGTAGCGGGACTCTCCTACAATGAGCAGTTCTTC. As protein: CASSVAGLSYNEQFF.

This chain joins TRBV7-8 and TRBJ1-5; D call uncertain. There are 15 residues in the CDR3. Trimming shortened V by 1 base and J by 4 bases, and 11 bases separated the two germline ends. CDR1 SGHVS and CDR2 FQNEAQ come from the germline V gene. CDR3: CASSLGSGPNQPQHF. The CDR3 bases are TGTGCCAGCAGCTTAGGATCCGGGCCTAATCAGCCCCAGCATTTT.

This chain links TRBV7-9 with TRBJ1-4; D is possibly TRBD1 (5 bases). The CDR3 contains 16 residues. The ends were cut back, 5 bases at V and 4 bases at J, with 17 bases in the middle. Germline values: CDR1 SEHNR, CDR2 FQNEAQ (reference sequence). CDR3 sequence reads: CASSPRPGPSNEKLFF. Here the CDR3 DNA reads TGTGCCAGCAGCCCCCGGCCGGGACCGAGTAATGAAAAACTGTTTTTT.

This chain connects TRBV5-1 to TRBJ2-5, with TRBD2 as a possible D gene (5 bases). Trimming left V 2 bases short and J 4 bases short, with 9 bases between. This CDR3 is built from 13 residues. The germline V gene has CDR1 SGHRS and CDR2 YFSETQ. CDR3 sequence: CASSLMGVETQYF. For the CDR3, the DNA is TGCGCCAGCAGCTTAATGGGAGTAGAGACCCAGTACTTC.

This chain uses TRBV2 with TRBJ2-5; no definite D call. Trimming shortened V by 8 bases and J by 8 bases, and 15 bases separated the two germline ends. Germline CDR1 SNHLY, CDR2 FYNNEI. The CDR3 covers 12 residues. CDR3 loop: CASHSAGPTQYF. Written as DNA, the CDR3 is TGTGCCAGCCACTCGGCAGGACCCACCCAGTACTTC.

This clone has more than one count but fewer than ten. The rearrangement links TRBV7-3 to TRBJ2-2; 7 bases are a match to TRBD1. The CDR3 spans 15 residues. In germline, CDR1 is SGHTA, CDR2 FQGTGA. Trimming cost V 5 bases and J 2 bases; bases outside gene matches: 5. In nucleotides, the CDR3 is TGTGCCAGCAGCGCCCGGGACAGAAACACCGGGGAGCTGTTTTTT. Translation: CASSARDRNTGELFF. Full variable domain (outside the CDR3, taken from reference TRBV7-3 and TRBJ2-2): GAGVSQTPSNKVTEKGKYVELRCDPISGHTALYWYRQSLGQGPEFLIYFQGTGAADDSGLPNDRFFAVRPEGSVSTLKIQRTERGDSAVYLCASSARDRNTGELFFGEGSRLTVL.

This chain uses TRBV4-2 with TRBJ2-1; maybe TRBD2 (5 bases). V was clipped by 4 bases and J by 4 bases, with 11 bases between them. Germline-derived CDR1 and CDR2 are LGHNA and YNFKEQ. The CDR3 is 14 residues long. The CDR3 reads CASSPSSYYNEQFF. The CDR3, as DNA: TGTGCCAGCAGCCCCTCTAGCTATTACAATGAGCAGTTCTTC.

This clone was recorded a few times. The chain uses TRBV7-3 and TRBJ2-2; a possible D gene is TRBD1 (5 bases). The germline V gene has CDR1 SGHTA and CDR2 FQGTGA. V lost 0 bases and J 6 bases, leaving 8 bases between the germline ends. The CDR3 is 14 amino acids. The CDR3 region has the DNA TGTGCCAGCAGCTTAACAGGGGCGGCCGGGGAGCTGTTTTTT. This codes for CASSLTGAAGELFF.

CDR3 coding DNA: TGTGCCAGCAGCCCTCTGGGACTAGCGTTCTTCAATGAGCAGTTCTTC. Translation gives CASSPLGLAFFNEQFF. The V and J genes are TRBV7-9 and TRBJ2-1; 10 bases align to TRBD2. V lost 5 bases, J lost 6 bases, and 10 bases stayed unmatched. The CDR3 runs 16 residues. CDR1 SEHNR and CDR2 FQNEAQ come from the germline V gene (reference sequence).

This clone has only a few counts. The CDR3 protein is CASSLGGRNEQFF. The CDR3 bases are TGTGCCAGCAGCTTGGGTGGGCGCAATGAGCAGTTCTTC. The V call is TRBV5-4, the J call TRBJ2-1; D call uncertain. Germline V gene lookup returns CDR1 SGHNT and CDR2 YYREEE (reference sequence). This CDR3 has 13 amino acids. V lost 0 bases, J lost 6 bases, and 7 bases lay in between.

This clone was seen a few times. This chain links TRBV28 with TRBJ1-1, with 8 nucleotides matching TRBD1. There are 16 residues in the CDR3. Per the germline V gene, CDR1 is MDHEN and CDR2 is SYDVKM. V shed 5 bases and J 0 bases; nucleotides not matched to a gene: 8. CDR3 sequence: CASSPRTGRMNTEAFF. CDR3 nucleotides: TGTGCCAGCAGTCCCAGGACAGGGAGAATGAACACTGAAGCTTTCTTT.

This chain uses TRBV4-3 with TRBJ2-7; possible D gene TRBD1, 6 bases. Germline V gives CDR1 LGHNA, CDR2 YSLEER. Trimming took 1 base from V and 2 from J, leaving 12 bases between them. There are 15 residues in the CDR3. CDR3 DNA sequence: TGCGCCAGCAGCCAAGGGGTAGGACAGACCTACGAGCAGTACTTC. Translated: CASSQGVGQTYEQYF.

The gene calls are TRBV11-2 and TRBJ1-5; TRBD1 aligns across 10 bases. CDR1 is SGHAT and CDR2 is FQNNGV in the germline V gene. J was trimmed by 0 bases and V by 6 bases; bases with no gene match: 11. The CDR3 has 18 amino acids. The CDR3 coding sequence is TGTGCCAGCAGAGATGGGACAGGGGACGACTATAGCAATCAGCCCCAGCATTTT. Protein: CASRDGTGDDYSNQPQHF.

The genes are TRBV5-4 and TRBJ1-2, with D perhaps TRBD1 (6 bases). The CDR3 extends over 14 amino acids. The germline V gene has CDR1 SGHNT and CDR2 YYREEE (reference sequence). V was clipped by 4 bases and J by 4 bases, with 14 bases between them. The CDR3 here is CASSPKGEAYGYTF. The CDR3 nucleotides read TGTGCCAGCAGCCCGAAGGGGGAGGCCTATGGCTACACCTTC. Variable domain in full (rest from reference TRBV5-4 and TRBJ1-2): ETGVTQSPTHLIKTRGQQVTLRCSSQSGHNTVSWYQQALGQGPQFIFQYYREEENGRGNFPPRFSGLQFPNYSSELNVNALELDDSALYLCASSPKGEAYGYTFGSGTRLTVV.

The chain carries TRBV13 and TRBJ2-3, with TRBD2 matching over 8 bases. V lost 3 bases, J lost 1 base, and 9 bases stayed unmatched. The germline V gene has CDR1 PRHDT and CDR2 FYEKMQ (reference sequence). CDR3 length: 17 amino acids. CDR3 sequence: CASSFLEASGRTDTQYF. Here the CDR3 DNA reads TGTGCCAGCAGCTTCCTTGAGGCTAGCGGGCGCACAGATACGCAGTATTTT.

This chain joins TRBV20-1 and TRBJ2-3; D is unclear. Deletions cut 0 bases from V and 7 bases from J, with 5 bases between. CDR1 DFQATT and CDR2 SNEGSKA come from the germline V gene (reference sequence). The CDR3 has 11 amino acids. The CDR3 reads CSARDQNTQYF. DNA for the CDR3: TGCAGTGCTAGAGATCAGAATACGCAGTATTTT.

The rearrangement joins TRBV7-2 to TRBJ2-7, with D possibly matching TRBD1 (6 bases). The germline CDR1 and CDR2 sequences are SGHTA and FQGNSA. This CDR3 has 15 residues. Trimming left V 5 bases short and J 2 bases short, with 16 bases between. The CDR3 DNA sequence: TGTGCCAGCAGCCCCAGGGGCCCGGTGGCCTACGAGCAGTACTTC. This sequence encodes CASSPRGPVAYEQYF.

With respect to this clone: This sample also contains other DNA sequences that code for the same CDR3. This chain connects TRBV7-9 to TRBJ2-7; D is unresolved. Per germline, CDR1 SEHNR and CDR2 FQNEAQ (reference sequence). This CDR3 has 12 residues. V lost 3 bases and J 1 base, leaving 4 bases between the germline ends. The CDR3 region is CASSFTSYEQYF. Here the CDR3 DNA reads TGTGCCAGCAGCTTTACATCCTACGAGCAGTACTTC.

The chain is built from TRBV11-2 and TRBJ1-5; D uncertain. V was clipped by 5 bases and J by 9 bases, with 17 bases between them. From germline, CDR1 is SGHAT and CDR2 FQNNGV. This CDR3 is built from 14 residues. The DNA of the CDR3 is TGTGCCAGCAGCGAGTCCCCGGCTATCCTGCCCCAGCATTTT. It translates to CASSESPAILPQHF.

The chain links TRBV11-2 to TRBJ2-1; 9 positions match TRBD2. The J segment lost 7 bases and the V segment lost 1 base, leaving 5 bases of the junction unmatched. CDR1 is SGHAT, CDR2 FQNNGV, per germline. CDR3 length: 15 amino acids. CDR3 DNA sequence: TGTGCCAGCAGCTTAGTAGCGGGAGTAATGAATGAGCAGTTCTTC. Protein sequence: CASSLVAGVMNEQFF. Using reference TRBV11-2 and TRBJ2-1 for the parts outside the CDR3, the full variable domain is EAGVAQSPRYKIIEKRQSVAFWCNPISGHATLYWYQQILGQGPKLLIQFQNNGVVDDSQLPKDRFSAERLKGVDSTLKIQPAKLEDSAVYLCASSLVAGVMNEQFFGPGTRLTVL.

This clone showed up just a few times. The rearrangement joins TRBV18 to TRBJ2-7; D uncertain. Trimming left V 6 bases short and J 5 bases short, with 17 bases between. CDR1 and CDR2 (germline): KGHSH, LQKENI. There are 14 residues in the CDR3. CDR3 coding DNA: TGTGCCAGCTCGCCTATCACGGTCCAGAACGAGCAGTACTTC. It yields the protein CASSPITVQNEQYF.

This clone was seen a few times. The V gene is TRBV4-2, the J gene TRBJ2-7; D may be TRBD1 (7 bases). V was clipped by 3 bases and J by 3 bases, with 15 bases between them. The CDR3 runs 15 residues. Germline-derived CDR1 and CDR2 are LGHNA and YNFKEQ. CDR3 residues: CASSQKEGQHYEQYF. CDR3 DNA: TGTGCCAGCAGCCAGAAGGAGGGACAGCACTACGAGCAGTACTTC.

This chain connects TRBV7-9 to TRBJ2-7, with 11 bases matching TRBD2. The V and J ends lost 1 base and 6 bases, in that order; junction bases with no gene match: 11. This CDR3 comprises 17 residues. Germline V gene data show CDR1 as SEHNR and CDR2 as FQNEAQ (reference sequence). The CDR3 DNA sequence: TGTGCCAGCAGCTTAGAATTAGCGGGAGGGAGAAGCCGCGAGCAGTACTTC. The encoded protein is CASSLELAGGRSREQYF.

This clone came up a few times. The junction departs from germline at one end; a sequencing error may be responsible. CDR3 DNA: TGTGCCAGCAGCCTTAACAGGGCCACGGCTTGGCATTTT. This translates into CASSLNRATAWHF. This rearrangement joins TRBV5-4 to TRBJ2-3; weak D call: TRBD1 (6 bases). Germline assignment: CDR1 SGHNT and CDR2 YYREEE (reference sequence). CDR3 length: 13 residues.

This chain joins TRBV19 and TRBJ2-1; 12 bases line up with TRBD2. V lost 1 base and J lost 0; bases outside the gene matches: 4. The CDR3 contains 18 residues. Germline V gene data show CDR1 as LNHDA and CDR2 as SQIVND (reference sequence). The CDR3 bases are TGTGCCAGTAGTATAGGGACTAGCGGGGCCCGCTCCTACAATGAGCAGTTCTTC. This gives the protein CASSIGTSGARSYNEQFF.

Only a few counts were recorded for this clone. V is TRBV5-1 and J is TRBJ2-6; no clear D gene. The V gene lost 2 bases and the J gene lost 3 bases, with 6 bases spanning the gap. Germline V gene data show CDR1 as SGHRS and CDR2 as YFSETQ. The CDR3 has 14 amino acids. CDR3 DNA: TGCGCCAGCAGCTTATCAAATGGGGCCAACGTCCTGACTTTC. Its protein is CASSLSNGANVLTF.

The gene calls are TRBV7-9 and TRBJ2-6; perhaps TRBD1 as D (5 bases). Trimming took off 6 bases at V and 0 bases at J, with 9 bases between the two ends. CDR1 and CDR2 (germline): SEHNR, FQNEAQ (reference sequence). The CDR3 consists of 15 residues. CDR3 in amino acids: CASSSDSSGANVLTF. The CDR3 bases are TGTGCCAGCAGTTCCGACAGCTCTGGGGCCAACGTCCTGACTTTC. Using reference TRBV7-9 and TRBJ2-6 for the parts outside the CDR3, the full variable domain is DTGVSQNPRHKITKRGQNVTFRCDPISEHNRLYWYRQTLGQGPEFLTYFQNEAQLEKSRLLSDRFSAERPKGSFSTLEIQRTEQGDSAMYLCASSSDSSGANVLTFGAGSRLTVL.

This clone appeared a few times. J is TRBJ2-7 and V is TRBV7-3; D gene uncertain. The CDR3 runs to 13 residues. Trimming took 5 bases from V and 8 from J, leaving 16 bases between them. Germline assignment: CDR1 SGHTA and CDR2 FQGTGA. The CDR3 DNA follows: TGTGCCAGCAGCCCCGACGCATTGGGTCAGCAGTACTTC. Its translation is CASSPDALGQQYF. The complete variable domain, with remaining parts taken from reference TRBV7-3 and TRBJ2-7, reads GAGVSQTPSNKVTEKGKYVELRCDPISGHTALYWYRQSLGQGPEFLIYFQGTGAADDSGLPNDRFFAVRPEGSVSTLKIQRTERGDSAVYLCASSPDALGQQYFGPGTRLTVT.

Concerning this clone: The same CDR3 also results from other DNA sequences found in this sample. This chain joins TRBV4-3 and TRBJ2-7; the D is unclear. This CDR3 is 13 amino acids long. Trimming took off 0 bases at V and 4 bases at J, with 7 bases between the two ends. Germline CDR1 is LGHNA and CDR2 is YSLEER. The CDR3 DNA is TGCGCCAGCAGCCAAGATCGGGCGTACGAGCAGTACTTC. Protein product: CASSQDRAYEQYF.

The rearrangement uses TRBV2 and TRBJ2-3, with 7 bases matching TRBD1. V dropped 5 bases and J dropped 2; count of bases not matched to a gene: 7. Germline V CDR1 and CDR2: SNHLY, FYNNEI. The CDR3 is made up of 15 amino acids. The CDR3 DNA is TGTGCCAGCAGTCTTATCAAGGGGGCCACAGATACGCAGTATTTT. This encodes CASSLIKGATDTQYF.

The chain joins TRBV6-6 to TRBJ1-5; D gene unclear. Trimming stripped 4 bases from V and 6 bases from J, with 10 bases between. The germline V gene has CDR1 MNHNY and CDR2 SVGAGI (reference sequence). The CDR3 covers 13 residues. Here the CDR3 DNA reads TGTGCCAGCAGTTTTACGGTGGGTCAGCCCCAGCATTTT. Translating gives CASSFTVGQPQHF.